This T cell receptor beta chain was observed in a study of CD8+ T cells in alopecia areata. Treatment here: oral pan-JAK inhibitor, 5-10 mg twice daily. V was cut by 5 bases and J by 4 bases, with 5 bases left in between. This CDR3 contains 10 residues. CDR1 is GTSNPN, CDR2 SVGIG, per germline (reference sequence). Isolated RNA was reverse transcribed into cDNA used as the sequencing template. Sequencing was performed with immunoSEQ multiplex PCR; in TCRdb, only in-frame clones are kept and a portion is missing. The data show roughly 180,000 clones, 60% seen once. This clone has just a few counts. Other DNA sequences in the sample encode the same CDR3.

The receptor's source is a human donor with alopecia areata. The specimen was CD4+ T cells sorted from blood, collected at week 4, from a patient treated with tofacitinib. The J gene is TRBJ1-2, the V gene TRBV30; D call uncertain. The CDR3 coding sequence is TGTGCCTGGGGCAGCTATGGCTACACCTTC. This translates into CAWGSYGYTF.